Listed here are 29 T cell receptor beta chains from one sample, sequenced in a study of blood T cell repertoires in COVID-19. Profiling relied on immunoSEQ multiplex PCR, and the TCRdb table lists in-frame clones only, not all of them. The sample includes 30,000 to 45,000 clones, 90% of them seen just once. The sample consisted of peripheral blood. These TCRs come from a man aged 65 to 85 with acute or convalescent COVID-19.

The CDR3 region has the DNA TGTGCCAGCAATGAGATCGGGGATCTGAACACTGAAGCTTTCTTT. Translation gives CASNEIGDLNTEAFF. The chain carries TRBV2 and TRBJ1-1; D remains ambiguous. Per germline, CDR1 SNHLY and CDR2 FYNNEI. This CDR3 is built from 15 residues. Trimming pared 7 bases from V and 0 bases from J, leaving 15 bases between.

The chain uses TRBV14 and TRBJ1-3; D gene uncertain. This CDR3 has 17 amino acids. From germline, CDR1 is SGHDN and CDR2 FVKESK. V was trimmed by 0 bases and J by 0 bases, leaving 12 bases between them. DNA for the CDR3: TGTGCCAGCAGCCAAGAGTCTCCCGAGAACTCTGGAAACACCATATATTTT. Protein sequence: CASSQESPENSGNTIYF. Looking up the rest from reference TRBV14 and TRBJ1-3 gives the full variable domain: EAGVTQFPSHSVIEKGQTVTLRCDPISGHDNLYWYRRVMGKEIKFLLHFVKESKQDESGMPNNRFLAERTGGTYSTLKVQPAELEDSGVYFCASSQESPENSGNTIYFGEGSWLTVV.

This rearrangement joins TRBV29-1 to TRBJ2-3; TRBD2 is a possible D gene (6 bases). This CDR3 contains 17 residues. Germline CDR1 is SQVTM and CDR2 is ANQGSEA. The germline V and J ends were trimmed by 1 base and 3 bases, with 20 bases remaining between them. In DNA form, the CDR3 reads TGCAGCGTTGAAGTGCGACTAGGCGTACTGCGTACAGATACGCAGTATTTT. Its translation: CSVEVRLGVLRTDTQYF.

The chain combines TRBV5-1 with TRBJ1-1; unclear D gene. With 0 bases removed from V and 4 bases from J, the gap between germline ends came to 10 bases. This CDR3 has 14 amino acids. Germline CDR1 is SGHRS and CDR2 is YFSETQ. The CDR3 here is CASSLADAGTEAFF. The CDR3 nucleotides are TGCGCCAGCAGCTTGGCCGATGCAGGCACTGAAGCTTTCTTT.

The chain employs TRBV18 and TRBJ2-1; 8 positions match TRBD1. From germline, CDR1 is KGHSH and CDR2 LQKENI. V was clipped by 5 bases and J by 9 bases; unmatched bases: 9. The CDR3 consists of 14 residues. The CDR3 reads CASSVGQGKGEQFF. DNA for the CDR3: TGTGCCAGCTCAGTCGGACAGGGAAAGGGTGAGCAGTTCTTC.

V is TRBV2 and J is TRBJ1-5, with TRBD1 identical over 8 bases. The ends lost 4 bases at V and 6 bases at J; junction bases unmatched: 5. The CDR3 length is 14 residues. Germline V gene sequence: CDR1 SNHLY, CDR2 FYNNEI. The CDR3 sequence: CASSGQGAGQPQHF. CDR3 sequence (DNA): TGTGCCAGCAGTGGGCAGGGGGCAGGTCAGCCCCAGCATTTT. Using reference TRBV2 and TRBJ1-5 for the parts outside the CDR3, the full variable domain is EPEVTQTPSHQVTQMGQEVILRCVPISNHLYFYWYRQILGQKVEFLVSFYNNEISEKSEIFDDQFSVERPDGSNFTLKIRSTKLEDSAMYFCASSGQGAGQPQHFGDGTRLSIL.

The chain recombines TRBV19 with TRBJ1-5, with D perhaps matching TRBD1 (5 bases). The germline V gene encodes CDR1 LNHDA and CDR2 SQIVND (reference sequence). The V end was cut by 3 bases, the J end by 6 bases, with 18 bases between. The CDR3 totals 16 residues. The CDR3 coding sequence is TGTGCCAGTAGTATCCCGGGACTCTATCGCAGTCAGCCCCAGCATTTT. Translation: CASSIPGLYRSQPQHF.

The V call is TRBV6-4, the J call TRBJ2-2, with TRBD1 as a possible D gene (6 bases). The CDR3 loop spans 14 amino acids. CDR1 MRHNA and CDR2 SNTAGT come from the germline V gene. Trimming shortened V by 2 bases and J by 5 bases, and 9 bases separated the two germline ends. CDR3 coding DNA: TGTGCCAGCAGTGACGGGGGCGAGACCGGGGAGCTGTTTTTT. This sequence encodes CASSDGGETGELFF.

This sequence joins TRBV5-1 and TRBJ2-5, with D unresolved. The germline gives CDR1 SGHRS, CDR2 YFSETQ. This CDR3 is built from 13 residues. V was cut by 1 base and J by 5 bases, with 9 bases left in between. CDR3 nucleotide sequence: TGCGCCAGCAGCTTGCCTCGCGCCGAGACCCAGTACTTC. The encoded protein is CASSLPRAETQYF.

This chain connects TRBV6-5 to TRBJ1-3, with 10 bases lining up with TRBD1. The V gene end was trimmed by 6 bases and the J gene end by 6 bases; junction bases not matched to a gene: 5. CDR1 and CDR2 from the germline V gene are MNHEY and SVGAGI. This CDR3 is 14 amino acids long. CDR3 in DNA: TGTGCCAGCAGCTCGACAGGGGGCCAAAACACCATATATTTT. It codes for CASSSTGGQNTIYF.

The chain is built from TRBV19 and TRBJ2-3; possible D gene TRBD1, 6 bases. V gave up 1 base and J gave up 1 base, with 12 bases separating them. This CDR3 contains 16 residues. CDR1 and CDR2 (germline): LNHDA, SQIVND (reference sequence). The CDR3 here is CASSIGSGDGTDTQYF. The CDR3 DNA reads TGTGCCAGTAGTATAGGGTCAGGGGATGGCACAGATACGCAGTATTTT.

The CDR3 loop is CASSPGTGGFWPQHF. In DNA, the CDR3 is TGTGCCAGCTCTCCGGGGACAGGGGGATTTTGGCCCCAGCATTTT. The genes are TRBV18 and TRBJ1-5; 11 bases fit TRBD1. Germline CDR1 reads KGHSH; CDR2 reads LQKENI. V lost 6 bases, J lost 9 bases, and 10 bases stayed unmatched. CDR3 size: 15 residues. Full variable domain (outside the CDR3, taken from reference TRBV18 and TRBJ1-5): NAGVMQNPRHLVRRRGQEARLRCSPMKGHSHVYWYRQLPEEGLKFMVYLQKENIIDESGMPKERFSAEFPKEGPSILRIQQVVRGDSAAYFCASSPGTGGFWPQHFGDGTRLSIL.

The V gene is TRBV18, the J gene TRBJ1-1, with 8 bases matching TRBD1. This CDR3 spans 16 amino acids. V gave up 4 bases and J gave up 6 bases; unmatched junction bases: 13. Germline V gene lookup returns CDR1 KGHSH and CDR2 LQKENI. For the CDR3, the DNA is TGTGCCAGCTCACGTAATCCGGGACAGGTTGGCGCTGAAGCTTTCTTT. It yields the protein CASSRNPGQVGAEAFF.

This clone was counted a single time. The chain carries TRBV7-9 and TRBJ2-3; 8 bases align to TRBD2. This CDR3 contains 17 residues. V trimming: 7 bases; J trimming: 4 bases; junction bases outside the gene matches: 16. Germline lookup yields CDR1 SEHNR and CDR2 FQNEAQ (reference sequence). The CDR3 coding sequence is TGTGCCAGCACCTCCTCCTCTCAGGGACTAGGAGCAGATACGCAGTATTTT. It codes for CASTSSSQGLGADTQYF.

V usage is TRBV5-1 and J usage is TRBJ1-2, with no clear D. With 7 bases removed from V and 4 bases from J, the gap between germline ends came to 8 bases. The CDR3 consists of 11 residues. The germline V gene has CDR1 SGHRS and CDR2 YFSETQ. This CDR3 reads CASAYSYGYTF. CDR3 sequence (DNA): TGCGCCAGCGCGTACAGCTATGGCTACACCTTC. Filled out from reference TRBV5-1 and TRBJ1-2, the complete variable domain reads KAGVTQTPRYLIKTRGQQVTLSCSPISGHRSVSWYQQTPGQGLQFLFEYFSETQRNKGNFPGRFSGRQFSNSRSEMNVSTLELGDSALYLCASAYSYGYTFGSGTRLTVV.

This chain connects TRBV18 to TRBJ1-5, with TRBD1 identical over 11 bases. The CDR3 sequence is 15 residues long. Germline CDR1 is KGHSH and CDR2 is LQKENI. Trimming cost V 3 bases and J 7 bases; bases outside gene matches: 5. The CDR3 nucleotides read TGTGCCAGCTCACCCGGGACAGGGGGTGACCAGCCCCAGCATTTT. It is translated as CASSPGTGGDQPQHF.

The rearrangement joins TRBV6-5 to TRBJ2-7, with 7 nucleotides matching TRBD1. V was clipped by 6 bases and J by 6 bases; unmatched bases: 5. Looked up from germline, CDR1 is MNHEY and CDR2 is SVGAGI. This CDR3 has 12 residues. CDR3 protein: CASRRPGGEQYF. CDR3 DNA: TGTGCCAGCAGGCGTCCAGGGGGCGAGCAGTACTTC.

The rearrangement links TRBV4-2 to TRBJ1-1; D is perhaps TRBD1 (6 bases). V shed 7 bases and J shed 1 base, with 13 bases lying between them. The CDR3 totals 14 residues. Germline-derived CDR1 and CDR2 are LGHNA and YNFKEQ. CDR3: CASTEGGRNTEAFF. The DNA of the CDR3 is TGTGCCAGCACGGAGGGGGGGAGGAACACTGAAGCTTTCTTT.

The chain carries TRBV12-3 or TRBV12-4 and TRBJ1-6, with D uncertain. V gave up 6 bases and J gave up 8 bases, with 8 bases separating them. CDR3 length equals 12 residues. CDR3 sequence: CASSKQHSPLHF. In DNA, the CDR3 is TGTGCCAGCAGCAAACAACATTCACCCCTCCACTTT.

With regard to this clone: Within the sample, other DNA sequences also encode this same CDR3. The rearrangement uses TRBV19 and TRBJ2-2, with 11 bases fitting TRBD1. CDR3 length: 13 amino acids. Germline V lookup: CDR1 LNHDA, CDR2 SQIVND (reference sequence). Germline trimming cut 11 bases from V and 5 bases from J; bases unmatched to any gene: 4. As DNA, the CDR3 is TGTGCCGGGGGACAGGGGGGAACCGGGGAGCTGTTTTTT. Its protein is CAGGQGGTGELFF.

This chain uses TRBV5-1 with TRBJ2-1; TRBD2 matches at 10 bases. V lost 3 bases, J lost 8 bases, and 11 bases stayed unmatched. Germline V gene lookup returns CDR1 SGHRS and CDR2 YFSETQ. The CDR3 spans 16 residues. The CDR3 nucleotides read TGCGCCAGCAGCTCGGGGGGGACTAGCGTCCGAGATGAGCAGTTCTTC. Amino acids: CASSSGGTSVRDEQFF.

This chain connects TRBV14 to TRBJ2-3; 8 bases are shared with TRBD2. CDR3 length: 13 residues. V shed 3 bases and J 5 bases; nucleotides not matched to a gene: 1. Per the germline V gene, CDR1 is SGHDN and CDR2 is FVKESK. This CDR3 reads CASSHLAGDTQYF. CDR3 nucleotide sequence: TGTGCCAGCAGCCACCTAGCGGGAGATACGCAGTATTTT. Complete variable domain (other parts from reference TRBV14 and TRBJ2-3): EAGVTQFPSHSVIEKGQTVTLRCDPISGHDNLYWYRRVMGKEIKFLLHFVKESKQDESGMPNNRFLAERTGGTYSTLKVQPAELEDSGVYFCASSHLAGDTQYFGPGTRLTVL.

The chain is built from TRBV12-5 and TRBJ1-5, with D hard to call. V lost 1 base to trimming and J lost 4 bases, with 11 bases between them. The CDR3 length is 15 residues. Germline CDR1 reads LGHNT; CDR2 reads FRNRAP. CDR3 DNA: TGTGCTAGTGGTTTGGACGGACGGACTAATCAGCCCCAGCATTTT. It translates to CASGLDGRTNQPQHF. Complete variable domain (other parts from reference TRBV12-5 and TRBJ1-5): DARVTQTPRHKVTEMGQEVTMRCQPILGHNTVFWYRQTMMQGLELLAYFRNRAPLDDSGMPKDRFSAEMPDATLATLKIQPSEPRDSAVYFCASGLDGRTNQPQHFGDGTRLSIL.

The DNA of the CDR3 is TGTGCCAGCAGCTCGGGAGTGTCCTACAATGAGCAGTTCTTC. Translated, it gives CASSSGVSYNEQFF. This chain joins TRBV7-2 and TRBJ2-1; D might be TRBD2 (6 bases). CDR1 is SGHTA, CDR2 FQGNSA, per germline. The CDR3 is 14 amino acids. Trimming took off 4 bases at V and 1 base at J, with 8 bases between the two ends.

V and J are TRBV4-3 and TRBJ2-1, with a weak D call TRBD2 (5 bases). Germline V gives CDR1 LGHNA, CDR2 YSLEER. Trimming shortened V by 1 base and J by 0 bases, and 10 bases separated the two germline ends. This CDR3 has 16 residues. CDR3 nucleotides: TGCGCCAGCAGCCAAGCGGGGAGCGGCTCCTACAATGAGCAGTTCTTC. Its protein product is CASSQAGSGSYNEQFF.

The rearrangement joins TRBV28 to TRBJ1-5; D is ambiguous. V was trimmed by 11 bases and J by 1 base, leaving 12 bases between them. Germline CDR1 MDHEN, CDR2 SYDVKM. CDR3 length: 13 amino acids. CDR3 sequence: CAHGGQSNQPQHF. The CDR3 DNA follows: TGTGCCCATGGAGGGCAGAGCAATCAGCCCCAGCATTTT.

This clone was seen just once. V usage is TRBV10-3 and J usage is TRBJ2-5; 8 bases fit TRBD1. CDR3 length: 17 amino acids. Germline CDR1 is ENHRY and CDR2 is SYGVKD. V was pared by 3 bases and J by 4 bases, with 13 bases of the junction left unmatched. The CDR3 loop reads CAISDNLGRGQGETQYF. In DNA form, the CDR3 reads TGTGCCATCAGTGATAATTTGGGCAGGGGGCAAGGAGAGACCCAGTACTTC.

The rearrangement joins TRBV4-2 to TRBJ1-1; D perhaps matches TRBD1 (5 bases). The CDR3 runs to 14 residues. In germline, CDR1 is LGHNA, CDR2 YNFKEQ. V lost 1 base and J lost 1, with 7 bases in between. The CDR3 sequence: CASSQGQGNTEAFF. The CDR3 coding sequence is TGTGCCAGCAGCCAAGGTCAGGGGAACACTGAAGCTTTCTTT.

The rearrangement links TRBV3-1 (or the pseudogene TRBV3-2) to TRBJ2-5; D gene uncertain. Trimming removed 4 bases at V and 5 bases at J, with 8 bases between. Germline lookup yields CDR1 LGHDT and CDR2 YNNKEL (reference sequence). The CDR3 has 12 residues. CDR3 loop: CASSRGSETQYF. CDR3 nucleotide sequence: TGTGCCAGCAGCCGCGGTTCCGAGACCCAGTACTTC.